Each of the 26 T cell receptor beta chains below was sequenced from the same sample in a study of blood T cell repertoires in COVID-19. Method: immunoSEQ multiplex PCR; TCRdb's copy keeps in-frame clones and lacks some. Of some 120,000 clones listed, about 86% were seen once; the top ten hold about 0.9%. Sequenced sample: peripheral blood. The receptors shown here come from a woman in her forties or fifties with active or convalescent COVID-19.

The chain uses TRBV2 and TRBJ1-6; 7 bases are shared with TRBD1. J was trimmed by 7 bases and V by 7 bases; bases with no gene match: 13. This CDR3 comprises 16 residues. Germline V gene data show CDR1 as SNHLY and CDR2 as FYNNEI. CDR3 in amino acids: CASTWTGASSNSPLHF. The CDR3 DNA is TGTGCCAGCACATGGACAGGAGCTAGTAGCAATTCACCCCTCCACTTT.

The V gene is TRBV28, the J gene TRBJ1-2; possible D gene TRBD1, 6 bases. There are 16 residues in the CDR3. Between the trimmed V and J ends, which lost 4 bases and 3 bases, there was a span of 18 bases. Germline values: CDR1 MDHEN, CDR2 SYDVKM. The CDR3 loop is CASSSPGHPLDYGYTF. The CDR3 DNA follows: TGTGCCAGCAGTTCTCCGGGACACCCCCTCGACTATGGCTACACCTTC.

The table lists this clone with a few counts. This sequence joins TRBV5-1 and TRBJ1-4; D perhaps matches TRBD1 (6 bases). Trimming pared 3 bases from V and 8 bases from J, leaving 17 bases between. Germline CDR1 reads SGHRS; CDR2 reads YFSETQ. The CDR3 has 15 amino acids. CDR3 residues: CASSSPKQGREKLFF. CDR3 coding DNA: TGCGCCAGCAGCTCTCCAAAACAGGGTCGGGAAAAACTGTTTTTT. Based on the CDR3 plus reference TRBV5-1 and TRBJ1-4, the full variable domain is KAGVTQTPRYLIKTRGQQVTLSCSPISGHRSVSWYQQTPGQGLQFLFEYFSETQRNKGNFPGRFSGRQFSNSRSEMNVSTLELGDSALYLCASSSPKQGREKLFFGSGTQLSVL.

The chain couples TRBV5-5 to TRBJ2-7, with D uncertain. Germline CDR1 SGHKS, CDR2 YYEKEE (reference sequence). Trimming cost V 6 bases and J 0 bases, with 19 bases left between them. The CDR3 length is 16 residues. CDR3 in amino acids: CASTTLIASVSYEQYF. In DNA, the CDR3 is TGTGCCAGCACTACGTTGATCGCGTCTGTCTCCTACGAGCAGTACTTC.

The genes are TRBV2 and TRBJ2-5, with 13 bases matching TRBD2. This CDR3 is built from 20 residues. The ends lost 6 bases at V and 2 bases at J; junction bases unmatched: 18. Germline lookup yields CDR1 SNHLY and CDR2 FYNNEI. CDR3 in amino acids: CASRGQAGLAGSRWQETQYF. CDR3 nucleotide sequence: TGTGCCAGCAGAGGACAGGCGGGACTAGCGGGATCTAGGTGGCAAGAGACCCAGTACTTC.

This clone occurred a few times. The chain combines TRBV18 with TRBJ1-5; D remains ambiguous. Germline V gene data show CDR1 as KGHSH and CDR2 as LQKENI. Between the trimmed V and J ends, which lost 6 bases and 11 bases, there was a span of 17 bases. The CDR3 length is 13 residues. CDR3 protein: CASSLMTGVAQHF. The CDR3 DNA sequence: TGTGCCAGCTCCCTCATGACGGGTGTAGCCCAGCATTTT.

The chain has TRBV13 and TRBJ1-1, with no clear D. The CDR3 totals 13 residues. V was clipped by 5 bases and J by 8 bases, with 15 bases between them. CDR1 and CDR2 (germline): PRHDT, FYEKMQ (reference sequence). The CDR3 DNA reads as TGTGCCAGCAGCCCCCCCCTCAGTTCAGAAGCTTTCTTT. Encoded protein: CASSPPLSSEAFF.

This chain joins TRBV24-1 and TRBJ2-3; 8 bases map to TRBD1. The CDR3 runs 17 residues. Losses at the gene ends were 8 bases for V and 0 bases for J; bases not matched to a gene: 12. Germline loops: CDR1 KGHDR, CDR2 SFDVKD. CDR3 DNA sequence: TGTGCCACCAAAGGGGGCCGGACAGGGCCTAGCACAGATACGCAGTATTTT. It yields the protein CATKGGRTGPSTDTQYF.

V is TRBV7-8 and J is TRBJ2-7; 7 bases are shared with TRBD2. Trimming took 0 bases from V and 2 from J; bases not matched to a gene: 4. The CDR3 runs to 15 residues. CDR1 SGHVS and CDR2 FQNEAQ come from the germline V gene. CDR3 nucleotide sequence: TGTGCCAGCAGCTTAGCGGGGGGGTCGGCCTACGAGCAGTACTTC. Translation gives CASSLAGGSAYEQYF.

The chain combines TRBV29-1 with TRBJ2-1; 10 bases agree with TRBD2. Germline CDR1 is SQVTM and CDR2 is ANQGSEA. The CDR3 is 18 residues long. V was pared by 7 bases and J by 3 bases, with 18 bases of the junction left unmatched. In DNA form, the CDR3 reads TGCAGCGCGATCGGGCTAGCGGGAGTCGCAAGGGGCTACAATGAGCAGTTCTTC. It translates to CSAIGLAGVARGYNEQFF.

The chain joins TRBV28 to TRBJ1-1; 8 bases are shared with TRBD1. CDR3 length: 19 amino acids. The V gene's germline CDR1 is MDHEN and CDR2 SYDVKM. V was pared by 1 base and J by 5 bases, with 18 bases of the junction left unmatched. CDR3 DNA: TGTGCCAGCAGTTTATCCGCCCCCTTTTTCAGGGGGCGCCGAACTGAAGCTTTCTTT. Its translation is CASSLSAPFFRGRRTEAFF.

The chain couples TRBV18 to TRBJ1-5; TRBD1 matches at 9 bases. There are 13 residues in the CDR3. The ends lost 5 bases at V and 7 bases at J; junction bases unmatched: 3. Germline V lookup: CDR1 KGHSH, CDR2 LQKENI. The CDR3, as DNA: TGTGCCAGCTCAGGGACAGGGAGCCAGCCCCAGCATTTT. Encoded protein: CASSGTGSQPQHF.

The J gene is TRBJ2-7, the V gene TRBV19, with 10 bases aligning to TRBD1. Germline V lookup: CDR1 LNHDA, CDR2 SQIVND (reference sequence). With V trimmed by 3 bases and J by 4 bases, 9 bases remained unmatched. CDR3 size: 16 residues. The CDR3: CASSMGPGQGSYEQYF. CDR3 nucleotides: TGTGCCAGTAGTATGGGACCGGGACAGGGGTCGTACGAGCAGTACTTC.

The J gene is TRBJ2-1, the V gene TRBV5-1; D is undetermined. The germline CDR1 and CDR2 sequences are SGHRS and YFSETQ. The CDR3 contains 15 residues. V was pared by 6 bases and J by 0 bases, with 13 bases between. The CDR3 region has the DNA TGCGCCAGCACCCCAACGCGTCTCTCCTACAATGAGCAGTTCTTC. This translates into CASTPTRLSYNEQFF.

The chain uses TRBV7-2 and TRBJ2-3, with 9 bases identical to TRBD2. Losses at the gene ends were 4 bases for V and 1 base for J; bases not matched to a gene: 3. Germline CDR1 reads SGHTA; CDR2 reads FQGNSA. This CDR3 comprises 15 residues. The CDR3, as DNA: TGTGCCAGCAGCTCGACTAGCGGAGGCACAGATACGCAGTATTTT. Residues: CASSSTSGGTDTQYF.

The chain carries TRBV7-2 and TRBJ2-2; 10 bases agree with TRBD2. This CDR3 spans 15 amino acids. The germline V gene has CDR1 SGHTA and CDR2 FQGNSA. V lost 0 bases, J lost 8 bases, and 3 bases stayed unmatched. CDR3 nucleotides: TGTGCCAGCAGCTTAGCCCCACTAGCGGGAGGGGAGCTGTTTTTT. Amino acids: CASSLAPLAGGELFF.

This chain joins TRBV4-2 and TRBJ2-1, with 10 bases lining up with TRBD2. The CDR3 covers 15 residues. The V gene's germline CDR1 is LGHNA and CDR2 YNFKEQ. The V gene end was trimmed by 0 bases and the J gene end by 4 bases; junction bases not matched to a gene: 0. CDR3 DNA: TGTGCCAGCAGCCAAGAACTAGCGGGATACAATGAGCAGTTCTTC. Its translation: CASSQELAGYNEQFF.

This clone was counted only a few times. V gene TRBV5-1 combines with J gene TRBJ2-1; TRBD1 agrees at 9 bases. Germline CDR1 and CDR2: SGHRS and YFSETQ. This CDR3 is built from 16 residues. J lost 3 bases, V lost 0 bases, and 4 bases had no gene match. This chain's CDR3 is CASSLGGQGNYNEQFF. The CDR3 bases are TGCGCCAGCAGCTTGGGGGGACAGGGTAACTACAATGAGCAGTTCTTC.

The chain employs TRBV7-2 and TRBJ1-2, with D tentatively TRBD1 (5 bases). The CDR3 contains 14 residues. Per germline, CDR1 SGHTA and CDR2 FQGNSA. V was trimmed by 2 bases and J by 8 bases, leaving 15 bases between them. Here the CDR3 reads CASSLRNRPPGYTF. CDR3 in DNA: TGTGCCAGCAGCTTACGTAACAGGCCCCCCGGCTACACCTTC.

The CDR3 spells CASSEWGPGGAFF. The CDR3 region has the DNA TGTGCCAGCAGTGAATGGGGGCCGGGGGGAGCTTTCTTT. V and J are TRBV6-1 and TRBJ1-1, with D tentatively TRBD1 (6 bases). Trimming took 2 bases from V and 10 from J, leaving 14 bases between them. Germline V gene sequence: CDR1 MNHNS, CDR2 SASEGT. CDR3 size: 13 residues.

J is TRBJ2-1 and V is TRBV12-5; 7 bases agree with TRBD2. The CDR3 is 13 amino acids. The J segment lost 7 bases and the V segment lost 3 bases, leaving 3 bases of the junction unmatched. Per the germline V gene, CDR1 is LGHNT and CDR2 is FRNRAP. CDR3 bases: TGTGCTAGTGGTTTCGGGGAGGGAAATGAGCAGTTCTTC. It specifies CASGFGEGNEQFF. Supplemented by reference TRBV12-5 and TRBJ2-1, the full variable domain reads DARVTQTPRHKVTEMGQEVTMRCQPILGHNTVFWYRQTMMQGLELLAYFRNRAPLDDSGMPKDRFSAEMPDATLATLKIQPSEPRDSAVYFCASGFGEGNEQFFGPGTRLTVL.

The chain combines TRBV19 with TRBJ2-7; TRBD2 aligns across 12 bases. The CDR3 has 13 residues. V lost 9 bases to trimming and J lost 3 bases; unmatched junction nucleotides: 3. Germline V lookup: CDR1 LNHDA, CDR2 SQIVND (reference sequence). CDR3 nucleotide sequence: TGTGCCAGCAGACTAGCGGGAGACTACGAGCAGTACTTC. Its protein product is CASRLAGDYEQYF.

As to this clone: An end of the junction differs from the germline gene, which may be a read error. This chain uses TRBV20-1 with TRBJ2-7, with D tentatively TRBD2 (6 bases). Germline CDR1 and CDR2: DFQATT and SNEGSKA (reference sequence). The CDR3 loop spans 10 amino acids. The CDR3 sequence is CSASRRVNIF. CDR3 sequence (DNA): TGCAGTGCTAGTCGGAGGGTCAACATCTTC.

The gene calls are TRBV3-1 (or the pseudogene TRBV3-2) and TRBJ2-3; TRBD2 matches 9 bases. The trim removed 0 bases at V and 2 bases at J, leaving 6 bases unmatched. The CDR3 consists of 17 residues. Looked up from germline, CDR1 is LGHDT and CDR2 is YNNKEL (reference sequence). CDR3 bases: TGTGCCAGCAGCCAAGAACTAGCGGGCGCAGCCACAGATACGCAGTATTTT. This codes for CASSQELAGAATDTQYF.

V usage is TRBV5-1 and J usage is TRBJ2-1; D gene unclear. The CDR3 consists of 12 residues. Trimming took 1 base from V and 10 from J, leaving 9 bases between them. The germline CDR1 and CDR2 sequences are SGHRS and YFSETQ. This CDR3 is CASSLSAREQFF. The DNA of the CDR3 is TGCGCCAGCAGCTTGTCCGCTAGAGAGCAGTTCTTC.

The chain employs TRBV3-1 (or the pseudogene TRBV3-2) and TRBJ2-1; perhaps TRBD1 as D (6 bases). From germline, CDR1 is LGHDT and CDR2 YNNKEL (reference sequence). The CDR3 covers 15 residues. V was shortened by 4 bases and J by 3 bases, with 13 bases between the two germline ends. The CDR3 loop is CASSRRTDHYNEQFF. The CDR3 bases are TGTGCCAGCAGCCGCCGGACAGATCACTACAATGAGCAGTTCTTC.